The 22 T cell receptor beta chains given below trace back to one sample, sequenced in a study of blood T cell repertoires in COVID-19. Using immunoSEQ multiplex PCR, the repertoire was profiled, and TCRdb retains in-frame clones only, with some absent. The table lists about 270,000 clones, 80% to 90% of them singletons. The sample was peripheral blood. The source is a woman aged 70-85 years with COVID-19, enrolled during active disease.

The genes are TRBV6-5 and TRBJ1-2; 10 bases fit TRBD1. The germline gives CDR1 MNHEY, CDR2 SVGAGI. After removal of 5 bases from V and 6 bases from J, the junction contained 9 bases not matched to a gene. There are 15 residues in the CDR3. CDR3 protein: CASSPGQGFGNGYTF. The CDR3 DNA follows: TGTGCCAGCAGTCCGGGACAGGGGTTCGGTAATGGCTACACCTTC.

The J gene is TRBJ2-1, the V gene TRBV27, with 7 bases that match TRBD2. The length of the CDR3 is 16 residues. With 6 bases clipped from V and 7 bases from J, the junction kept 15 bases outside the gene matches. CDR1 and CDR2 from the germline V gene are MNHEY and SMNVEV (reference sequence). In nucleotides, the CDR3 is TGTGCCAGCAGGGGAGGCCAGCAGGCCGGGAGGAATGAGCAGTTCTTC. Protein: CASRGGQQAGRNEQFF.

V and J are TRBV5-1 and TRBJ2-3; 11 bases are a match to TRBD2. V lost 0 bases to trimming and J lost 4 bases; unmatched junction nucleotides: 4. Germline assignment: CDR1 SGHRS and CDR2 YFSETQ. The CDR3 extends over 16 amino acids. For the CDR3, the DNA is TGCGCCAGCAGCTTGGCGCGTAGCGGGGGGGCAGATACGCAGTATTTT. The encoded protein is CASSLARSGGADTQYF.

The rearrangement uses TRBV7-2 and TRBJ2-7; 8 nucleotides match TRBD2. CDR1 is SGHTA and CDR2 is FQGNSA in the germline V gene. With V trimmed by 3 bases and J by 7 bases, 11 bases remained unmatched. The CDR3 is 15 amino acids. The chain's CDR3 is CASSFSGGAKREQYF. The CDR3 bases are TGTGCCAGCAGCTTCTCCGGGGGGGCAAAGAGAGAGCAGTACTTC.

The gene calls are TRBV28 and TRBJ1-1; D possibly corresponds to TRBD1 (5 bases). CDR1 MDHEN and CDR2 SYDVKM come from the germline V gene. CDR3 length: 16 amino acids. The V end lost 7 bases, the J end lost 6 bases, and 24 bases lay between the germline ends. CDR3 DNA sequence: TGTGCCAGCACCGCGGGGGGTAGCGGGGGGTACGCTGAAGCTTTCTTT. Translated, it gives CASTAGGSGGYAEAFF.

The rearrangement links TRBV7-9 to TRBJ2-2; 7 bases map to TRBD1. The V gene's germline CDR1 is SEHNR and CDR2 FQNEAQ (reference sequence). The CDR3 consists of 15 residues. J lost 7 bases, V lost 6 bases, and 11 bases had no gene match. The CDR3 is CASRGVGGEDGELFF. CDR3 nucleotides: TGTGCCAGCAGGGGCGTAGGGGGCGAAGACGGGGAGCTGTTTTTT.

This chain connects TRBV14 to TRBJ2-7; 8 nucleotides match TRBD1. The length of the CDR3 is 18 residues. The junction had 15 bases not matched to a gene; V was cut back by 3 bases and J by 2 bases. The germline V gene has CDR1 SGHDN and CDR2 FVKESK. In nucleotides, the CDR3 is TGTGCCAGCAGCCATAACCCTCTTGGACAGGGTACTACCTACGAGCAGTACTTC. Amino acid sequence: CASSHNPLGQGTTYEQYF. Together with reference TRBV14 and TRBJ2-7, the CDR3 gives the full variable domain: EAGVTQFPSHSVIEKGQTVTLRCDPISGHDNLYWYRRVMGKEIKFLLHFVKESKQDESGMPNNRFLAERTGGTYSTLKVQPAELEDSGVYFCASSHNPLGQGTTYEQYFGPGTRLTVT.

The rearrangement uses TRBV9 and TRBJ1-3; weak D call: TRBD1 (5 bases). The V end was cut by 1 base, the J end by 0 bases, with 8 bases between. The CDR3 runs 15 residues. Germline V gives CDR1 SGDLS, CDR2 YYNGEE. The CDR3 coding sequence is TGTGCCAGCAGCGTACAGGGTATCTCTGGAAACACCATATATTTT. Its protein product is CASSVQGISGNTIYF.

V gene TRBV19 combines with J gene TRBJ2-1; the D is unclear. The V end lost 4 bases, the J end lost 3 bases, and 7 bases lay between the germline ends. Germline V CDR1 and CDR2: LNHDA, SQIVND (reference sequence). The CDR3 has 13 residues. The CDR3 is CASSTGRYNEQFF. For the CDR3, the DNA is TGTGCCAGTAGTACTGGGCGCTACAATGAGCAGTTCTTC.

This clone appeared once. V is TRBV19 and J is TRBJ1-2; possibly TRBD1 for D (5 bases). CDR3 length equals 13 residues. Trimming left V 6 bases short and J 3 bases short, with 11 bases between. Per the germline V gene, CDR1 is LNHDA and CDR2 is SQIVND (reference sequence). The CDR3, as DNA: TGTGCCAGTAGCCCGCGGGGGGACTATGGCTACACCTTC. This encodes CASSPRGDYGYTF.

The chain links TRBV5-1 to TRBJ2-5, with a possible D match to TRBD2 (6 bases). The length of the CDR3 is 15 residues. The V gene lost 2 bases and the J gene lost 5 bases, with 16 bases spanning the gap. CDR1 is SGHRS and CDR2 is YFSETQ in the germline V gene. In nucleotides, the CDR3 is TGCGCCAGCAGCTTCATTGATCCTAGCGAGGAGACCCAGTACTTC. Its protein is CASSFIDPSEETQYF.

V usage is TRBV6-1 and J usage is TRBJ2-1; weak D call: TRBD1 (6 bases). V lost 1 base and J 1 base, leaving 8 bases between the germline ends. Germline CDR1 is MNHNS and CDR2 is SASEGT. The CDR3 has 15 amino acids. This CDR3 reads CASSEDDRSYNEQFF. CDR3 DNA sequence: TGTGCCAGCAGTGAAGACGACAGGTCCTACAATGAGCAGTTCTTC.

The chain has TRBV27 and TRBJ1-6, with a weak D call TRBD1 (6 bases). This CDR3 has 15 residues. Germline V gene lookup returns CDR1 MNHEY and CDR2 SMNVEV (reference sequence). Deletions cut 4 bases from V and 10 bases from J, with 17 bases between. The CDR3 loop reads CASSSGGGVGSPLHF. CDR3 nucleotides: TGTGCCAGCAGTTCAGGAGGGGGGGTAGGGTCACCCCTCCACTTT.

V and J are TRBV18 and TRBJ2-3; maybe TRBD1 (6 bases). CDR3 size: 14 residues. The V end lost 3 bases, the J end lost 4 bases, and 11 bases lay between the germline ends. Germline V gene lookup returns CDR1 KGHSH and CDR2 LQKENI. The CDR3 loop is CASSPLQGSDTQYF. CDR3 in DNA: TGTGCCAGCTCACCGTTACAGGGTTCAGATACGCAGTATTTT.

The V and J genes are TRBV24-1 and TRBJ2-3; TRBD1 matches 7 bases. V gave up 3 bases and J gave up 4 bases; unmatched junction bases: 9. The CDR3 loop spans 16 amino acids. Germline CDR1 reads KGHDR; CDR2 reads SFDVKD. The CDR3 bases are TGTGCCACCAGTGATCGACAGGGTGTTGGCGCAGATACGCAGTATTTT. Residues: CATSDRQGVGADTQYF.

The genes are TRBV27 and TRBJ2-1, with 8 bases that match TRBD1. Germline values: CDR1 MNHEY, CDR2 SMNVEV (reference sequence). Trimming took 6 bases from V and 7 from J; bases not matched to a gene: 11. CDR3 length: 15 residues. The CDR3 here is CASSPYRGAVNEQFF. The CDR3 nucleotides read TGTGCCAGCAGCCCCTACAGGGGGGCGGTTAATGAGCAGTTCTTC.

This chain joins TRBV24-1 and TRBJ1-4, with a possible D match to TRBD1 (5 bases). The germline gives CDR1 KGHDR, CDR2 SFDVKD. This CDR3 spans 16 amino acids. Trimming removed 4 bases from V and 4 bases from J, with 15 bases in between. DNA of the CDR3: TGTGCCACCAGTGAGTCAGGGAAAAGGGATAATGAAAAACTGTTTTTT. Its protein product is CATSESGKRDNEKLFF.

This sequence joins TRBV6-6 and TRBJ1-2; D might be TRBD1 (5 bases). V lost 2 bases and J 7 bases, leaving 11 bases between the germline ends. The CDR3 is 13 residues long. The germline V gene has CDR1 MNHNY and CDR2 SVGAGI (reference sequence). The CDR3 loop reads CASSYGGYSGYTF. The CDR3 coding sequence is TGTGCCAGCAGTTACGGGGGGTATAGTGGCTACACCTTC.

The chain couples TRBV7-9 to TRBJ1-2; TRBD1 agrees at 9 bases. V shed 3 bases, J shed 10 bases, and the junction held 6 bases outside the gene matches. This CDR3 comprises 13 residues. Germline V lookup: CDR1 SEHNR, CDR2 FQNEAQ (reference sequence). This CDR3 is CASSLLDRGDYTF. Here the CDR3 DNA reads TGTGCCAGCAGCTTGTTGGACAGGGGAGACTACACCTTC. Using reference TRBV7-9 and TRBJ1-2 for the parts outside the CDR3, the full variable domain is DTGVSQNPRHKITKRGQNVTFRCDPISEHNRLYWYRQTLGQGPEFLTYFQNEAQLEKSRLLSDRFSAERPKGSFSTLEIQRTEQGDSAMYLCASSLLDRGDYTFGSGTRLTVV.

A word on this clone: A read error is likely, as this CDR3 ends without the conserved phenylalanine or tryptophan. The DNA is omitted, as the CDR3 cannot be located on it reliably, and the CDR3 follows TCRdb's listing. The rearrangement joins TRBV28 to TRBJ1-2; whether TRBD1, the table's D call, matches the DNA was not checked. Per the germline V gene, CDR1 is MDHEN and CDR2 is SYDVKM. The CDR3 adds up to 15 amino acids, both ends counted. The CDR3 protein is CASSFSPSYRDRVFV.

This rearrangement joins TRBV19 to TRBJ1-2, with a possible D match to TRBD1 (6 bases). This CDR3 contains 16 residues. V lost 5 bases, J lost 4 bases, and 20 bases lay in between. The V gene's germline CDR1 is LNHDA and CDR2 SQIVND (reference sequence). The CDR3 DNA is TGTGCCAGTAGTCCCTACGGGGGGGCGGAAATCTATGGCTACACCTTC. It translates to CASSPYGGAEIYGYTF.

This chain connects TRBV5-1 to TRBJ1-2; the match to TRBD1 covers 12 bases. Unmatched junction bases numbered 8, after V lost 5 bases and J lost 6 bases. The CDR3 covers 15 residues. Germline V gives CDR1 SGHRS, CDR2 YFSETQ. The DNA of the CDR3 is TGCGCCAGCAGTAACTCGGGACAGGGGGCGCATGGCTACACCTTC. The encoded protein is CASSNSGQGAHGYTF.